Included here is one T cell receptor (beta chain) sequence, with context. The antigen remains undetermined. The CDR3 is 16 amino acids. The V gene's germline CDR1 is LGHNA and CDR2 YNFKEQ. The V and J ends lost 0 bases and 5 bases respectively, with 13 bases between them. These data belong to a study of monozygotic twins with cystic fibrosis. Study conclusions and caveats: Age, concordance and disease severity did not associate with shared CDR3 numbers. Monozygotic CF twins shared more identical nucleotide clonotypes than unrelated patients.

Profiling relied on immunoSEQ multiplex PCR, and the TCRdb table lists in-frame clones only, not all of them. Of around 30,000 clones listed, 90% to 97% are singletons. Sequencing used blood. This receptor was taken from a girl aged 2 to 10 with cystic fibrosis. The V gene is TRBV4-2, the J gene TRBJ2-2; no clear D. CDR3 bases: TGTGCCAGCAGCCAAGATATTTCTTCGTCGACCGGGGAGCTGTTTTTT. Residues: CASSQDISSSTGELFF.